The text below deals with one TCR beta chain. The antigen remains unidentified. The record originates from a study of T cells in Graves' hyperthyroidism and ophthalmopathy. Points from the study as a whole: The model made its ophthalmopathy prediction, and onset followed a median roughly six months later.

Germline CDR1 reads KGHDR; CDR2 reads SFDVKD. V dropped 4 bases and J dropped 4 bases, with 13 bases sitting between them. The CDR3 has 15 residues. Amplification of TCR beta CDR3 regions used RNA as the template. HTBI primers drove first-round RT-PCR of the TCR CDR3. One entry per CDR3 protein results from TCRdb running MiXCR on the multiplex PCR reads. The repertoire holds around 430,000 distinct CDR3 sequences, with 14% to 15% as singletons. Diagnosing involved the use of clinical symptoms, serum thyroxine and TRAb, thyroid ultrasound and orbital computed tomography. This TCR derives from a woman in her twenties or thirties with Graves' hyperthyroidism. The J gene is TRBJ2-1, the V gene TRBV24-1, with D possibly matching TRBD1 (5 bases). The sample consisted of blood. The CDR3 spells CATSDPTQEYNEQFF. CDR3 sequence (DNA): TGTGCCACCAGTGACCCGACACAGGAATACAATGAGCAGTTCTTC.